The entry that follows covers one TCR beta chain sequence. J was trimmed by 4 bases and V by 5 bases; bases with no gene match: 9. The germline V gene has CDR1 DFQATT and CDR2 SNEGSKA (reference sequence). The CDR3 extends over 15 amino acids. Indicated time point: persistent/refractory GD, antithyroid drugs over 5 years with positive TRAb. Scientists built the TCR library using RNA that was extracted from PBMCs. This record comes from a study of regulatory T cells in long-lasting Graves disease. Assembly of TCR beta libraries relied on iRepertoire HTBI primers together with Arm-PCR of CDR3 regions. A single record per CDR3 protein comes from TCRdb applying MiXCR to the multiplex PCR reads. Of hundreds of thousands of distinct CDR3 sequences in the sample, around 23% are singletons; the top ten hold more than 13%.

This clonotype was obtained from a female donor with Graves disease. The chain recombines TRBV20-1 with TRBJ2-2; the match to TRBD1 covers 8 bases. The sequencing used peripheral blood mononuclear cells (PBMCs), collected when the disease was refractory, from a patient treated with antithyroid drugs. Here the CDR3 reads CSALIRTGFTGELFF. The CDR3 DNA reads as TGCAGTGCTCTGATCCGGACAGGGTTCACCGGGGAGCTGTTTTTT.